This TCR beta chain derives from a study of cytotoxic CD8 clonotypes in ibrutinib-treated CLL (dated by TCRdb to the early 2020s). A note on the overall study: The cohort was composed of some ten relapsed/refractory and fewer than 16 treatment-naive patients; IGHV unmutated status was identified in some 17 patients. Responses were partial in some 24 patients and complete in 2; after median approximately 67 months follow-up, around 15 stayed in remission and around 12 progressed. Samples at response were collected after a median of about twelve months of treatment, with a range of about 6 to 36 months. Samples averaged roughly 260,000 productive templates and 90,000 to 100,000 productive rearrangements. Of the 70 to 90 people in the trial, approximately 26 had longitudinal samples available. Cryopreserved peripheral blood mononuclear cells were obtained prior to treatment, at the time of response, and at either disease progression or sustained remission. Patients were still on ibrutinib when every remission and progressive disease sample was collected. Overall study outcomes, separate from this receptor: At baseline, clonality was higher than in age-matched healthy donors and showed a strong correlation with circulating CD8+ T-cell counts. Clonality increased at ibrutinib response, stayed stable in sustained remission, and fell back toward baseline at progression. Public clonotypes were found to be uncommon and were observed to contract or remain stable during treatment; the increase in clonality was shown to reflect expansion of private clonotypes at ibrutinib response. Sustained-remission and progressing patients did not have matched sampling times, and lymph node repertoires were not examined.

The trim is 7 bases for V and 3 bases for J, with a gap of 16 bases between the germline ends. CDR1 MDHEN and CDR2 SYDVKM were looked up in the germline V gene. The CDR3 starts with the cysteine, ends with the phenylalanine, and has 14 residues. The retained sequence is limited to the CDR3, 42 bases, with the frame set at the first base. On a MiSeq, deep resolution sequencing aimed for a depth between 1 in 1 million and 1 in 200,000 T cells, with each clonotype covered around 9.2x on average. The immunoSEQ hsTCRB Kit was used to generate TCR beta libraries. On the authors' methods: The data were analyzed with ImmunoSEQ Analyzer and ImmunoSEQ Data Assistant, and V, D and J gene assignments followed IMGT definitions. Clonality, which ranges from 0 to 1, was calculated as one minus the normalized Shannon entropy of productive rearrangement frequencies. Only overrepresented clonotypes making up at least 0.05% of each patient's repertoire were included in the public clonotype analysis. Some 12 age-matched healthy donor repertoires from immuneACCESS served as clonality controls. The clones in this table, taken by TCRdb from immuneACCESS, are in-frame only. Not every clone is retained; where verified, under half of the shortfall comes from an unresolved V gene, and the cause of the rest is unknown. V, J and clone size are taken as reported in that table, and D and trimming were inferred from the DNA itself. The sample table shows 130,000 to 150,000 clones, and around three quarters are seen once. The top ten clonotypes cover roughly 13% of the sample.

Comment on this clone: Its antigen remains undetermined. Base qualities are not recorded, but no much larger clone differs from it by a single base.

According to the study, the label for this sample's time point signals: roughly 12 months on ibrutinib. For TCR beta library preparation, 1.5 to 2 micrograms of genomic DNA were isolated from cryopreserved PBMCs. Longitudinal blood samples from CLL patients on ibrutinib monotherapy were analyzed using high-throughput TCR beta sequencing. The patients were enrolled in a single-center, open-label phase 2 trial of ibrutinib monotherapy. The material was PBMCs, obtained after 12 months of ibrutinib treatment. The receptor was isolated from a human donor with chronic lymphocytic leukemia. This chain joins TRBV28 to TRBJ2-7, with the D gene call left open. The sequenced DNA is TGTGCCAGCACCCTGGGGTTTTTCAGCTACGAGCAGTACTTC. It specifies CASTLGFFSYEQYF.